This TCR beta chain was sequenced for a study of control samples from healthy donors and cancer patients. TCRdb keeps only in-frame clones here, not all; method: immunoSEQ multiplex PCR. The sample includes almost 90,000 clones, roughly 84% of them seen just once. V shed 4 bases and J 0 bases; nucleotides not matched to a gene: 7. Germline V CDR1 and CDR2: SSHAT, FNYEAQ (reference sequence). This CDR3 has 16 amino acids. This clonotype was sampled from a woman in her thirties or forties in good health. Sequencing was carried out using blood. This chain links TRBV7-7 with TRBJ1-1; 8 bases are a match to TRBD1. CDR3 DNA: TGTGCCAGCAGCTCCGAGGACAGGGCCTTGAACACTGAAGCTTTCTTT. Translating it yields CASSSEDRALNTEAFF.